The text below deals with one TCR beta chain. There is no known antigen for this receptor. No much larger clone exists at a distance of one base, and base qualities are not known. This entry belongs to a study of blood T cell repertoires in COVID-19 (dated by TCRdb to about 2020). Looking at the study overall: Samples covering the acute and convalescent phases of COVID-19 were provided by collaborators in the United States, Italy and Spain. The prospective study material was composed of cDNA or gDNA derived from T cells, B-cell-depleted T cells, or PBMCs. Subjects who had been exposed to COVID-19, were actively infected with it, or had recovered from it provided the deeply sampled blood TCRbeta repertoires that made up the dataset. The repertoires were released in a freely available public database meant as a resource for research on the immune response to SARS-CoV-2. The samples were drawn from two sources: the first 160 participants of the ongoing ImmuneRACE study, and some 1,300 subjects contributed by 6 global collaborators. A de-identified subject ID, COVID-19 status, age in years and sex were almost always included in the sample metadata. HLA class I and class II types, where available, came from metadata supplied by the sample provider rather than from assay-based typing.

Ends trimmed: V by 3 bases, J by 4 bases; bases unmatched to a gene: 15. The germline V gene provides CDR1 SGHRS and CDR2 YFSETQ. The CDR3 runs 19 amino acids, cysteine and phenylalanine included. Kept here is only the CDR3 DNA, which spans 57 bases and is read in frame from base 1. Collaborating institutions collected whole blood in K2EDTA tubes following their own protocols. For TCRbeta analysis, collaborators shipped samples in one of three forms: frozen whole blood, isolated PBMCs, or DNA extracted from either of those sample types. The paper's findings and limits, for the study overall: The quantity of clinical and demographic metadata differed by source and by participant and was supplied without curation.

TCRbeta CDR3 regions were amplified from genomic DNA by means of the immunoSEQ Assay, a bias-controlled multiplex PCR. The source study handled its data this way. The number of nucleated cells in each sample was estimated from the amplification of reference gene primers within the assay. To quantify the absolute abundance of each unique TCRbeta CDR3 rearrangement, sequence reads were collapsed and filtered. For each sample, productive Simpson clonality was calculated by taking the square root of Simpson's diversity index across productive rearrangements. The source is immuneACCESS, and TCRdb retained only in-frame sequences with V and J called. Part of the clones is not carried over; for the studies checked, unresolved V genes explain less than half of this, and the remainder is unexplained. V and J calls and clone size are as listed in that table; D and trimming were resolved from the DNA. The sample records approximately 150,000 clones, about 86% of which are singletons. Together, the top ten hold 3% to 4% of the sample.

What was sequenced was peripheral blood. The sequence derives from a woman between 70 and 85 years old with acute or convalescent COVID-19. The chain employs TRBV5-1 and TRBJ2-6; 8 nucleotides in the junction match TRBD1. The nucleotides read TGCGCCAGCAGCTCAAAGGCGGGCCAGGGGGCGCGGGGGGCCAACGTCCTGACTTTC. It encodes CASSSKAGQGARGANVLTF.